This T cell receptor (beta chain) was observed in a study of cytomegalovirus exposure and HLA in healthy donors. Study-wide points: For most TCR sequences rarity was the rule, although some public TCRs occurred in many donors. Several of the most significant clusters appeared, in a later analysis, to be linked to common viral pathogens. Across donors, presence/absence analyses took sequencing depth to be roughly uniform.

The CDR3 contains 13 residues. V shed 4 bases and J shed 6 bases, with 12 bases lying between them. The germline V gene has CDR1 WNHNN and CDR2 SYGVQD (reference sequence). In the PCR, 60 Vbeta and 13 Jbeta primers were used. TCRdb's table, derived via immunoSEQ multiplex PCR, lists solely in-frame clones and lacks some. Found here are about 130,000 clones, about four fifths of them singletons; the top ten hold less than 0.75%. A word on this clone: Its matching antigen is unknown.

Healthy bone marrow donors made up the cohort. The clonotype originates from a man in his late teens or twenties in good health and CMV-seronegative. V and J are TRBV10-1 and TRBJ2-5; D is perhaps TRBD1 (5 bases). The sequenced sample consisted of PBMCs. The CDR3: CASSAQWTQTQYF. As DNA, the CDR3 is TGCGCCAGCAGTGCCCAATGGACACAGACCCAGTACTTC.